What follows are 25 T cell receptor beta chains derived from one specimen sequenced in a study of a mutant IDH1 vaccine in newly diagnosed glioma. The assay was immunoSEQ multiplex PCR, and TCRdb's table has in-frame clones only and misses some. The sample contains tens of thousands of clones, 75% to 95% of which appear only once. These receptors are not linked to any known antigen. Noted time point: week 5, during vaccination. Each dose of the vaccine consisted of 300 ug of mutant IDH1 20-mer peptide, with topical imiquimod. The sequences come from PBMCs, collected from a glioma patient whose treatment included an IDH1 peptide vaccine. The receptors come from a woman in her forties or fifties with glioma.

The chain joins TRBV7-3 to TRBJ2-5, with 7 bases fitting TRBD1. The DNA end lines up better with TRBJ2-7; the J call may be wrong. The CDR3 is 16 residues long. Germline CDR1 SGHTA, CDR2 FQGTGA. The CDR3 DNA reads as TGTGCCAGCAGCTTAGGGAACAGGGGTTCGGGCTACGAGCAGTACTTC. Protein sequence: CASSLGNRGSGYEQYF.

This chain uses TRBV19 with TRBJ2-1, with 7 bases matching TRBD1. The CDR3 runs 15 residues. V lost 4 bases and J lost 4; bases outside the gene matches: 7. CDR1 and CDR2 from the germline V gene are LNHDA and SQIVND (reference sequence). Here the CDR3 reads CASSNGQAGYNEQFF. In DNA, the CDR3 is TGTGCCAGTAGTAACGGACAGGCCGGTTACAATGAGCAGTTCTTC.

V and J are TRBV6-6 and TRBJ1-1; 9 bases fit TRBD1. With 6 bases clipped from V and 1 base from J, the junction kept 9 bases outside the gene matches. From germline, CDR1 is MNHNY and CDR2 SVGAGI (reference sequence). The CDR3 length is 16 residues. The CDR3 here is CASSPSDRGTNTEAFF. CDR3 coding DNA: TGTGCCAGCAGCCCAAGCGACAGGGGGACGAACACTGAAGCTTTCTTT.

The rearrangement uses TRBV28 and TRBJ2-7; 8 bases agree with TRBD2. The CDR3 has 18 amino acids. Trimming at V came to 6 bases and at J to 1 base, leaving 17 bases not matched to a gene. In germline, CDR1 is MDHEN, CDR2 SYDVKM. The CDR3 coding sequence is TGTGCCAGCAGGAACTCCGGACGGCTAGCGGGTTCTTCCTACGAGCAGTACTTC. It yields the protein CASRNSGRLAGSSYEQYF.

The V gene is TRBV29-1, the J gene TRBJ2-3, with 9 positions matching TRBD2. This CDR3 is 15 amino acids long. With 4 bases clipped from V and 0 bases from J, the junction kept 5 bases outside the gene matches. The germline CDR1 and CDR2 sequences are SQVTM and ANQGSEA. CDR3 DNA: TGCAGCGTTGGAGGACTAGCGTGGAGCACAGATACGCAGTATTTT. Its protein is CSVGGLAWSTDTQYF.

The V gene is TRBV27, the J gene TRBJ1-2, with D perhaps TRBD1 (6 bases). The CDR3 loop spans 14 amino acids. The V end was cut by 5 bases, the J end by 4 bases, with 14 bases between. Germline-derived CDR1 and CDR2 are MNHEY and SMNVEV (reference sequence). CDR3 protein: CASSPGTSGYGYTF. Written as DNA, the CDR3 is TGTGCCAGCAGTCCGGGGACAAGCGGCTATGGCTACACCTTC.

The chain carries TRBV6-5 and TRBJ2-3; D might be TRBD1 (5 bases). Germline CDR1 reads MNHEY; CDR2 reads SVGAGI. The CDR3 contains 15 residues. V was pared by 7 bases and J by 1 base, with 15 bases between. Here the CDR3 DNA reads TGTGCCAGCACCCGAGGAAGGGGCCGCACAGATACGCAGTATTTT. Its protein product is CASTRGRGRTDTQYF.

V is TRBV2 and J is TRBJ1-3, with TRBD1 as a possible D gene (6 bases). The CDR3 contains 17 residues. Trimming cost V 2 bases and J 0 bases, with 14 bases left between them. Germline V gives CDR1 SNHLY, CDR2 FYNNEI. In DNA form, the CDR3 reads TGTGCCAGCAGTGAAAAAAGGGGACAAAGCTCTGGAAACACCATATATTTT. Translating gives CASSEKRGQSSGNTIYF. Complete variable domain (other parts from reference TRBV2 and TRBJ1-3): EPEVTQTPSHQVTQMGQEVILRCVPISNHLYFYWYRQILGQKVEFLVSFYNNEISEKSEIFDDQFSVERPDGSNFTLKIRSTKLEDSAMYFCASSEKRGQSSGNTIYFGEGSWLTVV.

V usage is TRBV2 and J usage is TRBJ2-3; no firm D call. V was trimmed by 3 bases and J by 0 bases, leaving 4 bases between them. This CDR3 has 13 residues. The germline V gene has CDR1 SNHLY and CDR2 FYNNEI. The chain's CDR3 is CASSEVSTDTQYF. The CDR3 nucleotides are TGTGCCAGCAGTGAGGTCAGCACAGATACGCAGTATTTT.

The DNA of the CDR3 is TGTGCCTGGAAAGGTTCTGGAAACACCATATATTTT. Translated, it gives CAWKGSGNTIYF. The gene calls are TRBV30 and TRBJ1-3; D is uncertain. The ends were cut back, 4 bases at V and 1 base at J, with 5 bases in the middle. CDR1 and CDR2 from the germline V gene are GTSNPN and SVGIG (reference sequence). CDR3 length equals 12 residues.

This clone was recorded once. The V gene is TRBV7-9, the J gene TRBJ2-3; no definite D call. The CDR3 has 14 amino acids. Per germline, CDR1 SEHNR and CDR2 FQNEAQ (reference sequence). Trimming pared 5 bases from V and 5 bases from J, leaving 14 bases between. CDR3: CASSPPWTGDTQYF. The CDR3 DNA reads TGTGCCAGCAGCCCACCCTGGACGGGAGATACGCAGTATTTT.

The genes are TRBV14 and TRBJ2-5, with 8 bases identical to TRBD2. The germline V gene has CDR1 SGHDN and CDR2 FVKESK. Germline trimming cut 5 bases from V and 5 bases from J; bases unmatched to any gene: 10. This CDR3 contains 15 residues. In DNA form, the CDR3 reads TGTGCCAGCAGCTGGCGGGGGGAGGTCGCCGAGACCCAGTACTTC. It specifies CASSWRGEVAETQYF.

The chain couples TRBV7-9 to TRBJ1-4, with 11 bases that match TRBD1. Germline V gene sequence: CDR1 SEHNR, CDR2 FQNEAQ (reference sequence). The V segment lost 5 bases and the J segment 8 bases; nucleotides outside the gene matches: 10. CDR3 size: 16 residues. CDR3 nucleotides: TGTGCCAGCAGCCCGGCGGGGACAGGGGGAAGGGAAAAACTGTTTTTT. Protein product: CASSPAGTGGREKLFF. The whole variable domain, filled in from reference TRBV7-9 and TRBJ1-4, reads DTGVSQNPRHKITKRGQNVTFRCDPISEHNRLYWYRQTLGQGPEFLTYFQNEAQLEKSRLLSDRFSAERPKGSFSTLEIQRTEQGDSAMYLCASSPAGTGGREKLFFGSGTQLSVL.

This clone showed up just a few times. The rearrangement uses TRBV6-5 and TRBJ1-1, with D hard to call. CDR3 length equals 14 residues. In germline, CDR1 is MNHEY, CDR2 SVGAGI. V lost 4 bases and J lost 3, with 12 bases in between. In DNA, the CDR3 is TGTGCCAGCAGTTTGGACGGGCGTGACACTGAAGCTTTCTTT. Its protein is CASSLDGRDTEAFF.

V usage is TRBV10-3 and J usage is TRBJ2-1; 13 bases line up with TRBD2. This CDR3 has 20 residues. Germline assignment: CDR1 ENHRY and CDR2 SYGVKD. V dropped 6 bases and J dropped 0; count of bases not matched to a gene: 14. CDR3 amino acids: CAIRASPGLAGPSSYNEQFF. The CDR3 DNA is TGTGCCATCAGGGCTTCCCCGGGACTAGCGGGACCTAGCTCCTACAATGAGCAGTTCTTC.

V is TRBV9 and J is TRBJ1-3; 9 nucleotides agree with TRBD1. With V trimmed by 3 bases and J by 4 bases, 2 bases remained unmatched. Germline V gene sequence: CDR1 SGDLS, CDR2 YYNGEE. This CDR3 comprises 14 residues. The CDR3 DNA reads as TGTGCCAGCAGCGCGACAGGGGGAGGAAACACCATATATTTT. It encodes CASSATGGGNTIYF.

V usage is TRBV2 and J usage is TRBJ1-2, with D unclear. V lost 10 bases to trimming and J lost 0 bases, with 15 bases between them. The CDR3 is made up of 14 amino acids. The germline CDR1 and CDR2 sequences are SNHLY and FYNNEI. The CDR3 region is CATVGGEANYGYTF. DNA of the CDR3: TGTGCCACCGTTGGCGGGGAAGCTAACTATGGCTACACCTTC.

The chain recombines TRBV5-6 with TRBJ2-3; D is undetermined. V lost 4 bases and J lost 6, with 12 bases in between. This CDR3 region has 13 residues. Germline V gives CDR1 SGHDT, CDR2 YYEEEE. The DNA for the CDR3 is TGTGCCAGCAGCCACCCCGGCGCGGATACGCAGTATTTT. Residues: CASSHPGADTQYF.

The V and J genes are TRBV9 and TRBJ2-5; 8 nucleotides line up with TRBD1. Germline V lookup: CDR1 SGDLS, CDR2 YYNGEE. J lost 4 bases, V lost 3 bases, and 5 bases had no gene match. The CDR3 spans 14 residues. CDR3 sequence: CASSARGRGETQYF. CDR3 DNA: TGTGCCAGCAGCGCCAGGGGGCGGGGAGAGACCCAGTACTTC.

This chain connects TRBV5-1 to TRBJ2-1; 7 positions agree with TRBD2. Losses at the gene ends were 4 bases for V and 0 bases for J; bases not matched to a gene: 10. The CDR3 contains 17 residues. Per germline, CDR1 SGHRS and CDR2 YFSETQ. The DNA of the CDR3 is TGCGCCAGCAGCCTCGGTAGCGGGCCGAGCTCCTACAATGAGCAGTTCTTC. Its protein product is CASSLGSGPSSYNEQFF.

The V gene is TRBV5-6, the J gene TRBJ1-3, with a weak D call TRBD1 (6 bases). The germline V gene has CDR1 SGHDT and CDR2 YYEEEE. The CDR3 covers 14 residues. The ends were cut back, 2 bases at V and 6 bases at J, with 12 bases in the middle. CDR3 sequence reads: CASSLGQWKNTIYF. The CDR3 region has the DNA TGTGCCAGCAGCTTAGGACAGTGGAAAAACACCATATATTTT.

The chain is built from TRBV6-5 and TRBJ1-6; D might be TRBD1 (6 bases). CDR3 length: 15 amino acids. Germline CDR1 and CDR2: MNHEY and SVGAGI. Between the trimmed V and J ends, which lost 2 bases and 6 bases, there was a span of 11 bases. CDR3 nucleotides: TGTGCCAGCAGTTACACTGGGGGCCTTAATTCACCCCTCCACTTT. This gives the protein CASSYTGGLNSPLHF.

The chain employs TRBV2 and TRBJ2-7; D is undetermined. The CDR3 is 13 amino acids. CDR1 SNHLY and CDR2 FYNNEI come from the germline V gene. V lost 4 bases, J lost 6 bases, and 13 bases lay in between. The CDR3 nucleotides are TGTGCCAGCAGTGCGAACGGACCGCCCGAGCAGTACTTC. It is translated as CASSANGPPEQYF.

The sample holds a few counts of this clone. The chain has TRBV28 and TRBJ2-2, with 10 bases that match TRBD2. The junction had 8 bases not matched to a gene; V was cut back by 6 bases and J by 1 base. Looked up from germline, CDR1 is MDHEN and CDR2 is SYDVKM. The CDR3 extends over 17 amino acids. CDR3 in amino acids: CASSPLSGRRNTGELFF. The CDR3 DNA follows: TGTGCCAGCAGCCCCCTTAGCGGGAGGAGGAACACCGGGGAGCTGTTTTTT.

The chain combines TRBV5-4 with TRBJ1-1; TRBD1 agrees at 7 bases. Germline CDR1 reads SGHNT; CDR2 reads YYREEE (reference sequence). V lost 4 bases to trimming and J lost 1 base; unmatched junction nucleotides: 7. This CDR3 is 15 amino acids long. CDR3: CASSTRTGQNTEAFF. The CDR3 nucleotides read TGTGCCAGCAGCACACGGACAGGACAGAACACTGAAGCTTTCTTT.